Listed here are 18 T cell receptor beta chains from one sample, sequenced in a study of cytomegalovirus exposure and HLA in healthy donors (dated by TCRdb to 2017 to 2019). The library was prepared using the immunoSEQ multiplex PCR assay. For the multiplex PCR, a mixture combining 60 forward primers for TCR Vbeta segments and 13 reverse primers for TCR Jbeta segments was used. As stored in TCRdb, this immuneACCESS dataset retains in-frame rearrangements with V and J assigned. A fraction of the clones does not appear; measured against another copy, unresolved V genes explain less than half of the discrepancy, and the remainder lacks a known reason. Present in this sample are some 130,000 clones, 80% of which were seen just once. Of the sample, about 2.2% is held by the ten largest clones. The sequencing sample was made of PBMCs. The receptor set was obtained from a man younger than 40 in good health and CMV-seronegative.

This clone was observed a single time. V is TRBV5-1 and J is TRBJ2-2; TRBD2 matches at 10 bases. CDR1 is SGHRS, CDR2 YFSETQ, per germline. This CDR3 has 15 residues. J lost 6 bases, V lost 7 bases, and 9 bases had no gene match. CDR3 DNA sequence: TGCGCCAGCTACATAACTAGCGGGGTGGCCGGGGAGCTGTTTTTT. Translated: CASYITSGVAGELFF.

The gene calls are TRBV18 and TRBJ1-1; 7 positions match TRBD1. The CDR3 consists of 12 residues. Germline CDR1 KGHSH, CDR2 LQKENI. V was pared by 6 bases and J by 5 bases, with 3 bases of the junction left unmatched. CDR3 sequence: CASSPTGTEAFF. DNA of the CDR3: TGTGCCAGCTCGCCGACAGGGACTGAAGCTTTCTTT.

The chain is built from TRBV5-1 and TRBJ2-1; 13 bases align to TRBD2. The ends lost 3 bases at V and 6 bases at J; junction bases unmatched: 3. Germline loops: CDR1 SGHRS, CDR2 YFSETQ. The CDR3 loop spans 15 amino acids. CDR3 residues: CASSWTSGSSNEQFF. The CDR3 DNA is TGCGCCAGCAGCTGGACTAGCGGGAGTAGCAATGAGCAGTTCTTC.

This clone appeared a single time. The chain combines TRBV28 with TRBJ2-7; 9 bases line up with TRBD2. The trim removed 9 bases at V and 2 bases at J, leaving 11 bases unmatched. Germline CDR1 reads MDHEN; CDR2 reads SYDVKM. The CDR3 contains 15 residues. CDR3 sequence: CASPPAGGNPYEQYF. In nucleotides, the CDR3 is TGTGCCAGTCCCCCTGCGGGGGGGAACCCCTACGAGCAGTACTTC.

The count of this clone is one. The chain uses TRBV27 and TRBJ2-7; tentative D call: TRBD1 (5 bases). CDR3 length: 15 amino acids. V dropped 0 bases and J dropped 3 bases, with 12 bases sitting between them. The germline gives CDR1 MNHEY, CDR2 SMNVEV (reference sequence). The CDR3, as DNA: TGTGCCAGCAGTTTATCTGCAGGGATACTCTACGAGCAGTACTTC. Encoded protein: CASSLSAGILYEQYF.

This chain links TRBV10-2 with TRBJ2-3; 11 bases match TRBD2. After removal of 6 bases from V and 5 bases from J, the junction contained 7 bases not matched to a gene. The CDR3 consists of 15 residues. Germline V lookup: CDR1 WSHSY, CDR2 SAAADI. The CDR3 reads CASRLAGVSGDTQYF. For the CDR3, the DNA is TGCGCCAGCAGACTAGCGGGAGTCTCGGGAGATACGCAGTATTTT.

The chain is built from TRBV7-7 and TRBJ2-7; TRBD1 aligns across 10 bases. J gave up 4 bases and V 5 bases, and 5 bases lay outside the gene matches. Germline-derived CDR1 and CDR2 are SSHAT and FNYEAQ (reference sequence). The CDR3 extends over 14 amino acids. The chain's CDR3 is CASSVGDRGYEQYF. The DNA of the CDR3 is TGTGCCAGCAGCGTGGGGGACAGGGGATACGAGCAGTACTTC.

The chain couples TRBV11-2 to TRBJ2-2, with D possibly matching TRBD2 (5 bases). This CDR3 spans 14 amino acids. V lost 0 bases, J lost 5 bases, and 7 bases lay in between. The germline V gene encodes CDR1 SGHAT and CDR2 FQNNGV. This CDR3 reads CASSLERRTGELFF. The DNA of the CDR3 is TGTGCCAGCAGCTTAGAGAGGAGGACCGGGGAGCTGTTTTTT.

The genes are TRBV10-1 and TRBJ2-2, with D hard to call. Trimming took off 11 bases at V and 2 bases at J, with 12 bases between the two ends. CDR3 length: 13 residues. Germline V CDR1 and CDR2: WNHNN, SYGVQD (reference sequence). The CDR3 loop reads CAVLNTNTGELFF. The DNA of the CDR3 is TGCGCCGTGCTGAACACCAACACCGGGGAGCTGTTTTTT.

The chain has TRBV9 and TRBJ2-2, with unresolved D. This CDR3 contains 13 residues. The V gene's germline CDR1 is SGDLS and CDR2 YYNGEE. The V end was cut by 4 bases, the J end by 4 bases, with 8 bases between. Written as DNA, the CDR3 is TGTGCCAGCAGCCCACGAGCCACCGGGGAGCTGTTTTTT. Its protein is CASSPRATGELFF.

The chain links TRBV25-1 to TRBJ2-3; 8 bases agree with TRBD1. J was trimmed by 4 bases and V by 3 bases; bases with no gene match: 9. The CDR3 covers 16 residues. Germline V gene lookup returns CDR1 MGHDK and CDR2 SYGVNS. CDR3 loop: CASSDPGQGPPDTQYF. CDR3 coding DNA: TGTGCCAGCAGTGACCCCGGACAGGGCCCACCAGATACGCAGTATTTT. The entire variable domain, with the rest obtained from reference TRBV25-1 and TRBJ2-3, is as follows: EADIYQTPRYLVIGTGKKITLECSQTMGHDKMYWYQQDPGMELHLIHYSYGVNSTEKGDLSSESTVSRIRTEHFPLTLESARPSHTSQYLCASSDPGQGPPDTQYFGPGTRLTVL.

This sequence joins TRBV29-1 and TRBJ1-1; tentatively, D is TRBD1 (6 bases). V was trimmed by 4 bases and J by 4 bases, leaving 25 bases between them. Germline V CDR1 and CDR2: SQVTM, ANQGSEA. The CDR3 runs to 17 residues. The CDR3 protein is CSVVSIGGAHRGTEAFF. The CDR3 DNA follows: TGCAGCGTTGTGAGTATCGGGGGGGCGCATAGAGGCACTGAAGCTTTCTTT. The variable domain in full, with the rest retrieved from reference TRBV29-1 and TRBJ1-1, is SAVISQKPSRDICQRGTSLTIQCQVDSQVTMMFWYRQQPGQSLTLIATANQGSEATYESGFVIDKFPISRPNLTFSTLTVSNMSPEDSSIYLCSVVSIGGAHRGTEAFFGQGTRLTVV.

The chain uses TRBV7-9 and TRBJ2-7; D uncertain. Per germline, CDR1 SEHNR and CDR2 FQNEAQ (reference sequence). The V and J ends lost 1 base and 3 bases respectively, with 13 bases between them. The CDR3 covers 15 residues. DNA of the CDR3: TGTGCCAGCAGCTTAGAGCCAGGTGGCCTCTACGAGCAGTACTTC. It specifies CASSLEPGGLYEQYF.

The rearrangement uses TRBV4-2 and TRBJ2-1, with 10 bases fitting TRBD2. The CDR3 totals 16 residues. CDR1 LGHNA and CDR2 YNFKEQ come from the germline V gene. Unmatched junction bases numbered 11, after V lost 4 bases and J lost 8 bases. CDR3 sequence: CASSLGLADRGDEQFF. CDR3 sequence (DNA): TGTGCCAGCAGCCTCGGACTAGCGGACCGCGGAGATGAGCAGTTCTTC.

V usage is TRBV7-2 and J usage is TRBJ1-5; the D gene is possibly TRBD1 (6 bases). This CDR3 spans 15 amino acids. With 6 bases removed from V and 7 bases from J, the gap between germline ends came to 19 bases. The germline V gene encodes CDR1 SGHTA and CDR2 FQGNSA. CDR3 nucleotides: TGTGCCAGCAGGCCGGGGGGCAGGGAGGAGCAGCCCCAGCATTTT. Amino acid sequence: CASRPGGREEQPQHF. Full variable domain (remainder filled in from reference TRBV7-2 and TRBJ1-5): GAGVSQSPSNKVTEKGKDVELRCDPISGHTALYWYRQSLGQGLEFLIYFQGNSAPDKSGLPSDRFSAERTGGSVSTLTIQRTQQEDSAVYLCASRPGGREEQPQHFGDGTRLSIL.

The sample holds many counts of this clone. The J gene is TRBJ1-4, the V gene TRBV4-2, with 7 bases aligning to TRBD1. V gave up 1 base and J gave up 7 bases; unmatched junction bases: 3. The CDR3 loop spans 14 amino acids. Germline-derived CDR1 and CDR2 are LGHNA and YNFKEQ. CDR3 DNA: TGTGCCAGCAGCCAAGCAGGGGGTGGTGAAAAACTGTTTTTT. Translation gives CASSQAGGGEKLFF.

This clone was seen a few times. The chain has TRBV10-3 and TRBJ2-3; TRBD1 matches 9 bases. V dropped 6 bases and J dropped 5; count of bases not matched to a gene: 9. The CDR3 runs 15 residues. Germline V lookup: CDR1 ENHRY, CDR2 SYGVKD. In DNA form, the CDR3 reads TGTGCCATCAGAGGGACAGGGTTGCGCCAAGATACGCAGTATTTT. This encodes CAIRGTGLRQDTQYF.

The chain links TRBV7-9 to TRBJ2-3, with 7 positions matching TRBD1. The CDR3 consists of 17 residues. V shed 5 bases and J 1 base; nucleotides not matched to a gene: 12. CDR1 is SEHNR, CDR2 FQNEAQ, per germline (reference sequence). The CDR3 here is CASSPKSTGIGTDTQYF. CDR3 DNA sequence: TGTGCCAGCAGCCCAAAGTCGACAGGGATCGGCACAGATACGCAGTATTTT.